Listed here are 25 T cell receptor gamma chains from one sample, sequenced in a study of gamma delta lymphoproliferative disorders and STAT genes. TCRdb reanalyzed the multiplex PCR reads using CATT. Among around 2,000 gamma-chain clones listed, around 20% were seen once. Genomic DNA from isolated PBMCs served as the sequencing template. Sequencing input: blood. The receptors were sampled from a human donor in good health.

This clone rates as medium-sized (0.01 to 0.1%). The sample carries other DNA sequences with the same CDR3. The genes are TRGV2 and TRGJ1 or TRGJ2. TCRdb is silent on the J gene; assignment here came from matching the DNA to germline. With 1 base clipped from V and 3 bases from J, the junction kept 9 bases outside the gene matches. CDR1 is EGSNGY, CDR2 YDSYNSKV, per germline. CDR3 length equals 15 residues. CDR3 coding DNA: TGTGCCACCTGGGACGGCCAGGGGGTTTATTATAAGAAACTCTTT. Residues: CATWDGQGVYYKKLF.

In its sample, this clone ranks as large. This chain links TRGV2 with TRGJ1 or TRGJ2. The J gene was missing in TCRdb and was found by matching the end of the DNA to germline. CDR1 is EGSNGY, CDR2 YDSYNSKV, per germline. V lost 0 bases and J lost 5; bases outside the gene matches: 7. The CDR3 contains 14 residues. In DNA form, the CDR3 reads TGTGCCACCTGGGACGGGCTAATGGATTATAAGAAACTCTTT. This encodes CATWDGLMDYKKLF.

This clone was detected ten times or more. The chain combines TRGV9 with TRGJ1 or TRGJ2. The J gene, missing from TCRdb, was assigned here through DNA to germline matching. Germline lookup yields CDR1 GITISATS and CDR2 ISYDGTV (reference sequence). The CDR3 runs to 13 residues. Losses at the gene ends were 5 bases for V and 3 bases for J; bases not matched to a gene: 7. For the CDR3, the DNA is TGTGCCTTGTGGGGGGACCCTTATTATAAGAAACTCTTT. Its protein is CALWGDPYYKKLF.

This clone is large (0.1 to 1%). The sample has other DNA sequences that encode this CDR3 too. This chain links TRGV11 with TRGJ1 or TRGJ2. Assignment of the J gene here rests on matching the DNA to germline, because TCRdb gives none. TRGV11 is marked as an open reading frame, function uncertain. V lost 2 bases, J lost 0 bases, and 1 base stayed unmatched. The CDR3 contains 14 residues. CDR3 loop: CACWIRLNYYKKLF. CDR3 sequence (DNA): TGTGCCTGCTGGATTAGGCTGAATTATTATAAGAAACTCTTT.

This clone was seen a single time. One junction end does not reproduce the germline sequence, and a read error may be involved. The chain combines TRGV10 with TRGJ1 or TRGJ2. Assignment of the J gene here rests on matching the DNA to germline, because TCRdb gives none. TRGV10 is given ORF status, its function remaining uncertain. The CDR3 spans 10 residues. The CDR3 spells CSVGLLEKLF. The CDR3 DNA sequence: TGCAGCGTGGGATTATTAGAGAAACTCTTT.

As concerns this clone: The DNA is left out, because the CDR3 cannot be placed on it with certainty; the CDR3 is given as TCRdb lists it. No J gene was called, and the V gene is TRGV4. Germline V gene data show CDR1 as EGSTGY and CDR2 as YDSYTSSV. A total of 20 residues make up the CDR3, ends included. CDR3 protein: CATWDGPLEERNSLAVEQHF.

This clone was seen a single time. V gene TRGV3 combines with J gene TRGJ1 or TRGJ2. Here the J gene came from matching the DNA to germline, since TCRdb omits it. From germline, CDR1 is VTNTFY and CDR2 YDVSTARD (reference sequence). The CDR3 has 11 amino acids. The ends lost 3 bases at V and 11 bases at J; junction bases unmatched: 7. The DNA of the CDR3 is TGTGCCACCTGGGACCCTGGGGAGAAACTCTTT. It specifies CATWDPGEKLF.

This clone was picked up a small number of times. The protein TCRdb lists belongs to a much larger clone and differs from this DNA's translation at residue 5, which points to a read error; the protein shown is made from the DNA. V is TRGV8 and J is TRGJ1 or TRGJ2. TCRdb carries no J gene annotation; the J gene was assigned here by matching the DNA with germline. Germline V gene sequence: CDR1 VENAVY, CDR2 YDSYNSRV. The CDR3 has 11 amino acids. The junction had 7 bases not matched to a gene; V was cut back by 6 bases and J by 8 bases. This CDR3 reads CATWNTDKKLF. The CDR3 DNA reads TGTGCCACCTGGAATACGGATAAGAAACTCTTT.

Of note for this clone: With only one base between it and a far larger clone, this is likely a read error. Other DNA sequences in this specimen translate into the identical CDR3. The V segment is TRGV8, and no J call was made. CDR1 and CDR2 from the germline V gene are VENAVY and YDSYNSRV. This CDR3 spans 11 amino acids. This CDR3 reads CATWDTDKKLF. The CDR3 DNA reads TGTGCCACCTGGGATACGGATAAAAAACTCTTT.

This clone was picked up a small number of times. TCRdb lists the protein of a much larger clone for this DNA, which differs at residue 11, so this is likely a read error; the protein given here is translated from the DNA itself. The chain combines TRGV10 with TRGJP1. As TCRdb names no J gene, one was assigned here on the basis of a DNA match to germline. TRGV10 is known as an ORF, though its function is uncertain. The CDR3 extends over 15 amino acids. CDR3 nucleotide sequence: TGTGCTGCGTGGGATCGGCGATGCACTGGTCGGTTCAAGATATTT. Translated, it gives CAAWDRRCTGRFKIF.

A word on this clone: The protein TCRdb lists belongs to a much larger clone and differs from this DNA's translation at residue 3, which points to a read error; the protein shown is made from the DNA. This chain connects TRGV4 to TRGJ1 or TRGJ2. The J gene, absent from TCRdb, was called here by matching the DNA to germline. This CDR3 contains 14 residues. From germline, CDR1 is EGSTGY and CDR2 YDSYTSSV. Here the CDR3 DNA reads TGTGCCCCCTGGGATGTAGGGAGTTATTATAAGAAACTCTTT. This codes for CAPWDVGSYYKKLF.

The chain uses TRGV4 and TRGJ1 or TRGJ2. The J gene, absent from TCRdb, was called here by matching the DNA to germline. This CDR3 region has 14 residues. Germline V lookup: CDR1 EGSTGY, CDR2 YDSYTSSV. CDR3 in amino acids: CAPGSHWNYYKKLF. CDR3 in DNA: TGTGCACCTGGGTCGCACTGGAATTATTATAAGAAACTCTTT.

This clone was counted ten times or more. It is unclear where the CDR3 begins or ends on the DNA, so no DNA is shown, and the CDR3 is as TCRdb lists it. CDR3 loop: CTTVPAKGSDWIKTF. The V gene is TRGV11, but the J gene lacks a call. TRGV11 falls under the ORF class, with uncertain function. Termini included, the CDR3 measures 15 amino acids.

This clone is deemed medium-sized. The chain carries TRGV5 and TRGJ1 or TRGJ2. In the absence of a J gene in TCRdb, the DNA was matched to germline to assign it here. The V gene end was trimmed by 2 bases and the J gene end by 3 bases; junction bases not matched to a gene: 1. The germline V gene encodes CDR1 VINAFY and CDR2 YDVSNSKD. The CDR3 totals 12 residues. The CDR3 region is CATWDTYYKKLF. CDR3 in DNA: TGTGCCACCTGGGACACTTATTATAAGAAACTCTTT.

This clone rates as medium-sized (0.01 to 0.1%). The chain has TRGV10 and TRGJ1 or TRGJ2. TCRdb supplies no J gene; here it was assigned by aligning the nucleotide sequence to germline. TRGV10 is flagged as an ORF with uncertain function. The CDR3 has 12 residues. V lost 8 bases to trimming and J lost 6 bases; unmatched junction nucleotides: 8. CDR3 sequence reads: CAAWDPVYKKLF. The CDR3 DNA sequence: TGTGCTGCGTGGGACCCCGTTTATAAGAAACTCTTT.

In its sample, this clone was seen a few times. This DNA's translation differs at residue 7 from TCRdb's protein, which comes from a much larger clone; a read error is likely, and the protein shown is translated from the DNA. The chain has TRGV10 and TRGJP1. TCRdb does not report a J gene; here it was assigned by matching the DNA to germline references. TRGV10 is given ORF status, its function remaining uncertain. CDR3 length: 13 residues. The CDR3 DNA reads TGTGCTGCGTGGGATACCGCTGGTTGGTTCAAGATATTT. It encodes CAAWDTAGWFKIF.

By sample share, this clone is medium-sized. The rearrangement uses TRGV2 and TRGJP1. No J segment appears in TCRdb, so it was assigned here by matching the sequence to germline. This CDR3 is 15 amino acids long. V was pared by 0 bases and J by 7 bases, with 8 bases of the junction left unmatched. The germline gives CDR1 EGSNGY, CDR2 YDSYNSKV. In nucleotides, the CDR3 is TGTGCCACCTGGGACGGGGGGGGGAGTGGTTGGTTCAAGATATTT. The encoded protein is CATWDGGGSGWFKIF.

This rearrangement joins TRGV3 to TRGJ1 or TRGJ2. TCRdb carries no J gene annotation; the J gene was assigned here by matching the DNA with germline. Germline assignment: CDR1 VTNTFY and CDR2 YDVSTARD (reference sequence). V gave up 6 bases and J gave up 11 bases; unmatched junction bases: 19. The length of the CDR3 is 14 residues. CDR3 residues: CATWTGVDDREKLF. The DNA of the CDR3 is TGTGCCACCTGGACAGGCGTAGATGATAGGGAGAAACTCTTT.

This clone is categorized as medium-sized. V and J are TRGV2 and TRGJ1 or TRGJ2. The J gene is absent in TCRdb and was assigned here via DNA matching to germline. CDR1 EGSNGY and CDR2 YDSYNSKV come from the germline V gene. The V gene end was trimmed by 0 bases and the J gene end by 7 bases; junction bases not matched to a gene: 12. This CDR3 is built from 15 residues. The CDR3 is CATWDGRGVGYKKLF. The CDR3, as DNA: TGTGCCACCTGGGACGGGCGAGGGGTGGGATATAAGAAACTCTTT.

In regard to this clone: TCRdb records a much larger clone's protein for this DNA, with a difference at residue 7 that likely arises from a read error; the protein given is the translation of the DNA. The V and J genes are TRGV3 and TRGJP2. TCRdb does not report a J gene; here it was assigned by matching the DNA to germline references. Looked up from germline, CDR1 is VTNTFY and CDR2 is YDVSTARD (reference sequence). The CDR3 has 16 amino acids. Trimming took 4 bases from V and 6 from J; bases not matched to a gene: 14. The CDR3 reads CATWEGGRRRDWIKTF. The CDR3 DNA is TGTGCCACCTGGGAAGGGGGTAGGCGGCGTGATTGGATCAAGACGTTT.

The J gene is TRGJP2, the V gene TRGV3. TCRdb is silent on the J gene; assignment here came from matching the DNA to germline. The CDR3 runs 16 residues. Germline CDR1 VTNTFY, CDR2 YDVSTARD (reference sequence). V shed 0 bases, J shed 5 bases, and the junction held 9 bases outside the gene matches. The CDR3 sequence is CATWDRRGVSDWIKTF. As DNA, the CDR3 is TGTGCCACCTGGGACAGGAGGGGAGTCAGTGATTGGATCAAGACGTTT.

As for this clone: The protein that TCRdb holds for this DNA derives from a much larger clone and differs from the translated DNA at residue 6, which likely indicates a read error; the protein shown here is translated from the DNA. The chain uses TRGV8 and TRGJ1 or TRGJ2. In the absence of a J gene in TCRdb, the DNA was matched to germline to assign it here. Trimming at V came to 3 bases and at J to 8 bases, leaving 4 bases not matched to a gene. The CDR3 spans 11 residues. Germline CDR1 is VENAVY and CDR2 is YDSYNSRV. This CDR3 is CATWDSDKKLF. As DNA, the CDR3 is TGTGCCACCTGGGATTCGGATAAGAAACTCTTT.

This clone was seen a handful of times. A far larger clone lies a single base away; this is likely a read error. It is unclear where the CDR3 begins or ends on the DNA, so no DNA is shown, and the CDR3 is as TCRdb lists it. Other DNA sequences within the sample encode an identical CDR3. The J gene went uncalled, whereas the V gene is TRGV11. TRGV11 counts as an open reading frame of uncertain function. 14 amino acids form the CDR3, both terminal residues included. The CDR3 sequence is CTTVPAGLGSSETF.

This clone was recorded many times. With a far larger clone one base away, a read error is the likely cause. This same CDR3 is encoded by further DNA sequences in the sample. The rearrangement links TRGV10 to TRGJP1. Assignment of the J gene here rests on matching the DNA to germline, because TCRdb gives none. TRGV10 falls under the ORF class, with uncertain function. This CDR3 has 13 amino acids. Here the CDR3 reads CAAWGVTGWFKIF. In nucleotides, the CDR3 is TGTGCGGCGTGGGGCGTAACTGGTTGGTTCAAGATATTT.

To note about this clone: The limits of the CDR3 on the DNA are not certain, so only TCRdb's listed CDR3 is given. The V gene is given as TRGV11, and no J gene call is available. TRGV11 is reported as an ORF; its role is uncertain. The CDR3 is made up of 21 amino acids, end residues included. The CDR3 sequence: CTTVPAGLGTRCCVRYYKKLF.